This record covers a single T cell receptor beta chain. Its antigen is not identified. The data were taken from a study of T cells in Graves' hyperthyroidism and ophthalmopathy. Study-level results: The model made its ophthalmopathy prediction, and onset followed a median roughly six months later. The blood repertoire included most of the expanded thyroid clonotypes above 0.001.

The TCR beta CDR3 regions underwent amplification using RNA transcripts as the source. A first-round RT-PCR of the TCR CDR3 used the HTBI primer set. In TCRdb, the multiplex PCR reads were re-called with MiXCR into one record per CDR3 protein. The sample comprises roughly 380,000 distinct CDR3 sequences, 15% to 20% of which are singletons, and 3% to 4.5% rests with the top ten. Patients were aged 18 to 65, had disease duration under 2 months, and had newly diagnosed hyperthyroidism. The CDR3 consists of 14 residues. V gave up 0 bases and J gave up 6 bases, with 12 bases separating them. Germline V gene lookup returns CDR1 ENHRY and CDR2 SYGVKD.

This receptor was obtained from a woman under 30 with Graves' hyperthyroidism. The V and J genes are TRBV10-3 and TRBJ2-7; D ambiguous. The sequenced sample was blood. For the CDR3, the DNA is TGTGCCATCAGTGAGTCTCCCCAGGAAGGCGAGCAGTACTTC. Protein product: CAISESPQEGEQYF.